These 12 T cell receptor beta chains were sequenced from one sample in a study of blood T cell repertoires in COVID-19. Data came from immunoSEQ multiplex PCR; TCRdb stores just in-frame clones and leaves some out. The table includes roughly 250,000 clones, around nine tenths detected once. Sequenced input: PBMCs or T cells enriched from blood (not recorded which). The receptor set was obtained from a woman aged 18-29 years who had recovered from COVID-19.

The chain employs TRBV5-8 and TRBJ1-5; the match to TRBD1 covers 7 bases. With 9 bases clipped from V and 4 bases from J, the junction kept 4 bases outside the gene matches. The CDR3 has 12 amino acids. CDR1 and CDR2 (germline): SGHTS, YDEGEE. CDR3 DNA: TGTGCCACCATGACAGGGAATCAGCCCCAGCATTTT. This translates into CATMTGNQPQHF.

V gene TRBV6-5 combines with J gene TRBJ2-1; 11 positions match TRBD2. This CDR3 contains 15 residues. V was clipped by 6 bases and J by 12 bases; unmatched bases: 13. Germline lookup yields CDR1 MNHEY and CDR2 SVGAGI. The CDR3 loop is CASSRTLLAGEGQFF. Here the CDR3 DNA reads TGTGCCAGCAGCCGGACCCTACTAGCGGGAGAAGGGCAGTTCTTC.

CDR3 bases: TGTGCCAGCAGCCCGGGACTAGCGGGTTTCTACCAAGAGACCCAGTACTTC. Amino acids: CASSPGLAGFYQETQYF. The V call is TRBV7-8, the J call TRBJ2-5; 12 bases line up with TRBD2. From germline, CDR1 is SGHVS and CDR2 FQNEAQ. The CDR3 runs 17 residues. Unmatched junction bases numbered 7, after V lost 5 bases and J lost 0 bases.

Turning to this clone: The same CDR3 is also encoded by other DNA sequences in this sample. The V and J genes are TRBV4-2 and TRBJ2-3; 8 bases align to TRBD2. The CDR3 extends over 16 amino acids. Germline V gene sequence: CDR1 LGHNA, CDR2 YNFKEQ. Unmatched junction bases numbered 6, after V lost 0 bases and J lost 4 bases. CDR3: CASSQDRGGRPDTQYF. The CDR3 DNA is TGTGCCAGCAGCCAAGATCGCGGCGGGAGGCCAGATACGCAGTATTTT.

V and J are TRBV5-4 and TRBJ2-7, with D uncertain. CDR1 and CDR2 (germline): SGHNT, YYREEE (reference sequence). CDR3 length equals 13 residues. With 1 base removed from V and 3 bases from J, the gap between germline ends came to 8 bases. CDR3 protein: CASSLRVNYEQYF. For the CDR3, the DNA is TGTGCCAGCAGCTTGCGGGTGAACTACGAGCAGTACTTC.

This chain uses TRBV12-5 with TRBJ1-2; D is possibly TRBD1 (5 bases). This CDR3 region has 14 residues. Germline lookup yields CDR1 LGHNT and CDR2 FRNRAP. V was cut by 7 bases and J by 0 bases, with 12 bases left in between. The CDR3 nucleotides read TGTGCTAGTGCTCCGATCAGGGCTAACTATGGCTACACCTTC. Amino acids: CASAPIRANYGYTF.

The chain is built from TRBV18 and TRBJ2-5; D might be TRBD1 (6 bases). From germline, CDR1 is KGHSH and CDR2 LQKENI. The CDR3 consists of 15 residues. Trimming shortened V by 0 bases and J by 3 bases, and 11 bases separated the two germline ends. Written as DNA, the CDR3 is TGTGCCAGCTCACCACCTGGCAGGGGCGAAGAGACCCAGTACTTC. Translation: CASSPPGRGEETQYF.

The V and J genes are TRBV2 and TRBJ1-3; 9 nucleotides agree with TRBD1. CDR1 and CDR2 from the germline V gene are SNHLY and FYNNEI. The CDR3 totals 15 residues. The V segment lost 4 bases and the J segment 2 bases; nucleotides outside the gene matches: 3. Written as DNA, the CDR3 is TGTGCCAGCAGTGCGACAGGGGGAACTGGAAACACCATATATTTT. This codes for CASSATGGTGNTIYF.

For the CDR3, the DNA is TGTGCCAGCGTACCGAACACCGCCCACGAGCAGTACTTC. Its translation is CASVPNTAHEQYF. The chain combines TRBV28 with TRBJ2-7; D is uncertain. The CDR3 totals 13 residues. CDR1 is MDHEN, CDR2 SYDVKM, per germline. Trimming removed 8 bases at V and 5 bases at J, with 16 bases between.

This chain connects TRBV5-6 to TRBJ1-2; 9 bases align to TRBD1. Looked up from germline, CDR1 is SGHDT and CDR2 is YYEEEE. The CDR3 contains 15 residues. J gave up 3 bases and V 4 bases, and 7 bases lay outside the gene matches. The CDR3 region is CASSGGTGIDYGYTF. The CDR3 DNA follows: TGTGCCAGCAGCGGGGGGACAGGGATAGACTATGGCTACACCTTC.

The gene calls are TRBV3-1 (or the pseudogene TRBV3-2) and TRBJ2-3; TRBD2 agrees at 10 bases. The J segment lost 6 bases and the V segment lost 1 base, leaving 7 bases of the junction unmatched. The CDR3 extends over 16 amino acids. Germline CDR1 reads LGHDT; CDR2 reads YNNKEL (reference sequence). In nucleotides, the CDR3 is TGTGCCAGCAGCCAAGGGACTAGCGGAAATGGGGATACGCAGTATTTT. It is translated as CASSQGTSGNGDTQYF.

V gene TRBV5-1 combines with J gene TRBJ1-1; TRBD1 matches 7 bases. The CDR3 loop spans 14 amino acids. CDR1 and CDR2 from the germline V gene are SGHRS and YFSETQ. The trim removed 4 bases at V and 4 bases at J, leaving 7 bases unmatched. The CDR3 sequence is CASSAGQRITEAFF. In DNA, the CDR3 is TGCGCCAGCAGCGCGGGACAGAGAATCACTGAAGCTTTCTTT.